This is a list of T cell receptor beta chains from one sample in a study of CD8 T cells in ankylosing spondylitis. TCRdb used MiXCR to reprocess the 5' RACE reads, holding one entry per CDR3 protein. The sample holds about 42,000 distinct CDR3 sequences, about 4% seen once. Sequences were obtained from blood, either unsorted or a sorted T cell fraction (not recorded which). Every receptor here comes from a female donor with ankylosing spondylitis or in good health (not recorded which). Both conserved end residues are part of each CDR3. The D gene is left open where the match is weak. Clone size is given as once, few, many, or a class for an expanded clone.

clone size,CDR3 length,J gene,V gene,D gene,CDR3 protein,CDR3 DNA
few,15,TRBJ1-2,TRBV9,.,CASSVLSAANYGYTF,TGTGCCAGCAGCGTTCTTTCGGCCGCTAACTATGGCTACACCTTC
many,15,TRBJ1-1,TRBV18,.,CASSPESTANTEAFF,TGTGCCAGCTCACCAGAGTCAACAGCGAACACTGAAGCTTTCTTT
many,15,TRBJ2-1,TRBV9,.,CASSVSGLEGNEQFF,TGTGCCAGCAGCGTCTCCGGGCTGGAAGGGAATGAGCAGTTCTTC
many,17,TRBJ2-3,TRBV9,TRBD2,CASSVGLADSSTDTQYF,TGTGCCAGCAGCGTGGGACTAGCGGATTCTAGCACAGATACGCAGTATTTT
many,17,TRBJ2-1,TRBV9,TRBD2,CASSAGTSGGPLNEQFF,TGTGCCAGCAGCGCCGGGACTAGCGGGGGTCCTCTCAATGAGCAGTTCTTC
many,15,TRBJ1-3,TRBV9,.,CASSVGGNSGNTIYF,TGTGCCAGCAGCGTGGGCGGAAACTCTGGAAACACCATATATTTT
many,14,TRBJ2-7,TRBV9,TRBD2,CASSVETSGYEQYF,TGTGCCAGCAGCGTCGAGACTAGCGGCTACGAGCAGTACTTC
many,20,TRBJ2-2,TRBV9,TRBD1,CASSAEAFGQGAVNTGELFF,TGTGCCAGCAGCGCCGAAGCCTTTGGACAGGGGGCCGTGAACACCGGGGAGCTGTTTTTT
many,16,TRBJ2-1,TRBV9,.,CASSSKRRTTYNEQFF,TGTGCCAGCAGCTCAAAGAGGCGGACTACCTACAATGAGCAGTTCTTC
many,15,TRBJ2-1,TRBV9,.,CASSPRSGAGGEQFF,TGTGCCAGCAGCCCCCGGAGTGGGGCCGGGGGTGAGCAGTTCTTC
many,19,TRBJ2-1,TRBV9,TRBD2,CASSIGTSGSRNLNNEQFF,TGTGCCAGCAGCATCGGGACTAGCGGGAGCCGAAACCTAAACAATGAGCAGTTCTTC
few,15,TRBJ2-3,TRBV21-1,.,CASSPRHPSTDTQYF,TGTGCCAGCAGCCCCCGGCACCCGAGCACAGATACGCAGTATTTT
many,14,TRBJ1-6,TRBV9,.,CASSVEVRNSPLHF,TGTGCCAGCAGCGTAGAAGTCCGGAATTCACCCCTCCACTTT
many,15,TRBJ2-1,TRBV9,.,CASSVDVTDYNEQFF,TGTGCCAGCAGCGTAGATGTAACTGACTACAATGAGCAGTTCTTC
many,15,TRBJ2-1,TRBV9,.,CASSVAPRTEDEQFF,TGTGCCAGCAGCGTAGCCCCCAGGACAGAAGATGAGCAGTTCTTC
many,16,TRBJ2-2,TRBV9,TRBD1,CASSVEGQGPTGELFF,TGTGCCAGCAGCGTAGAGGGACAGGGACCCACCGGGGAGCTGTTTTTT
few,15,TRBJ2-6,TRBV9,.,CASSALTTGANVLTF,TGTGCCAGCAGCGCATTGACGACTGGGGCCAACGTCCTGACTTTC
many,15,TRBJ2-3,TRBV9,.,CASSVYDKSTDTQYF,TGTGCCAGCAGCGTATACGACAAAAGCACAGATACGCAGTATTTT
many,16,TRBJ1-2,TRBV9,.,CASSPNTRGSGYGYTF,TGTGCCAGCAGCCCCAACACGAGGGGCAGCGGCTATGGCTACACCTTC
many,15,TRBJ2-1,TRBV9,.,CASSVGSTNYNEQFF,TGTGCCAGCAGCGTAGGCAGCACAAACTACAATGAGCAGTTCTTC
few,15,TRBJ2-7,TRBV9,.,CASSPRTFTLYEQYF,TGTGCCAGCAGCCCGCGGACCTTCACCCTCTACGAGCAGTACTTC
many,17,TRBJ2-1,TRBV9,.,CASSVATGTSSYNEQFF,TGTGCCAGCAGCGTAGCAACGGGGACGAGCTCCTACAATGAGCAGTTCTTC
many,14,TRBJ2-3,TRBV9,.,CASTTGQNTDTQYF,TGTGCCAGCACGACGGGACAAAACACAGATACGCAGTATTTT
many,14,TRBJ1-1,TRBV9,TRBD1,CASSVGQGNTEAFF,TGTGCCAGCAGCGTAGGACAGGGGAACACTGAAGCTTTCTTT
medium-sized,15,TRBJ1-4,TRBV9,.,CASSTGTARREKLFF,TGTGCCAGCAGCACCGGGACGGCTCGACGTGAAAAACTGTTTTTT
many,14,TRBJ2-1,TRBV9,.,CASSPGASYNEQFF,TGTGCCAGCAGTCCGGGGGCCTCCTACAATGAGCAGTTCTTC
many,14,TRBJ2-3,TRBV9,.,CASSALGGTDTQYF,TGTGCCAGCAGCGCCCTGGGGGGCACAGATACGCAGTATTTT